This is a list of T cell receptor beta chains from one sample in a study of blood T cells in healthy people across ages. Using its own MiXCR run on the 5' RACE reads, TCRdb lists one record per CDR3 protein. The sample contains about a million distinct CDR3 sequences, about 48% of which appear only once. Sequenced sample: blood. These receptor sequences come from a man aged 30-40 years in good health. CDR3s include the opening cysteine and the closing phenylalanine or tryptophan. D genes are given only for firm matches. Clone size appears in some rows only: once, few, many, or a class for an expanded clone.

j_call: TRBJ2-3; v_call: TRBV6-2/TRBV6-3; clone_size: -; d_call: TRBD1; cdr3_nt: TGTGCCAGCAGTAACCCGGGACAGGGGAGGGCAGATACGCAGTATTTT; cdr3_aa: CASSNPGQGRADTQYF
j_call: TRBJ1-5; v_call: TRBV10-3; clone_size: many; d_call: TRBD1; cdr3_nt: TGTGCCATCAGGGGACAGGGAAATCAGCCCCAGCATTTT; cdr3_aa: CAIRGQGNQPQHF
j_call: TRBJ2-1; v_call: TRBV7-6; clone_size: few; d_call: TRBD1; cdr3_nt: TGTGCCAGCAGTTTACAAAGGGGGCCGGACAATGAGCAGTTCTTC; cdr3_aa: CASSLQRGPDNEQFF
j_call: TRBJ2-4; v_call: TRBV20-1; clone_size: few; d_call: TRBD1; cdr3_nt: TGCAGTGCTAGGGAGACAGGGGTGGCCAAAAACATTCAGTACTTC; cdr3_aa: CSARETGVAKNIQYF
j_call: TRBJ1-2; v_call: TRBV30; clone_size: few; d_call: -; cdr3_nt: TGTGCCTGCGTTTACTCCCGGGGGAATGGCTACACCTTC; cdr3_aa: CACVYSRGNGYTF
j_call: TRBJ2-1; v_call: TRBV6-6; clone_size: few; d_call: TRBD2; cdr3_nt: TGTGCCAGCACCGCGACTAGCGGGGGGCCAGGAAATGAGCAGTTCTTC; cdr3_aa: CASTATSGGPGNEQFF
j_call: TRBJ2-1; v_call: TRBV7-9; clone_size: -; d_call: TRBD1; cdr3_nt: TGTGCCAGCAGCTTCGGTCTTCGACAGGGGTTGTACAATGAGCAGTTCTTC; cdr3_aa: CASSFGLRQGLYNEQFF
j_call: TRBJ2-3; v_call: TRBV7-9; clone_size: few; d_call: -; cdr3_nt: TGTGCCAGCAGGCACCCCCCAGGGGCGCTCACAGATACGCAGTATTTT; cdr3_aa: CASRHPPGALTDTQYF
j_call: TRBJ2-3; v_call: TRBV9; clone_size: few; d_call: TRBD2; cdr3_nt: TGTGCCAGCAGCGCGAGGACTAGCGGGGGAGGGACAGATACGCAGTATTTT; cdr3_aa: CASSARTSGGGTDTQYF
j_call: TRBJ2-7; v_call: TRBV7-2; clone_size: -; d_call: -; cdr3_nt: TGTGCCAGCAGCTTATCGGCACTTAGCGCCTCCTACGAGCAGTACTTC; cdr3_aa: CASSLSALSASYEQYF
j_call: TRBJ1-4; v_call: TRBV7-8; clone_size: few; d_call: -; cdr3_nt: TGTGCCAGCTCATCAGGGGAGGCAACTAATGAAAAACTGTTTTTT; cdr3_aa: CASSSGEATNEKLFF
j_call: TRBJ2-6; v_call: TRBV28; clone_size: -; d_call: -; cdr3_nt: TGTCCCAGCAGCCCACCGGCGGAGGATGGGGCCAACGTCCTGACTTTC; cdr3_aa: CPSSPPAEDGANVLTF
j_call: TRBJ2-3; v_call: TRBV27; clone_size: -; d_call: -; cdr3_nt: TGTGCCAGCAGTTCAGGGGACACACCGCAAGATACGCAGTATTTT; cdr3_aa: CASSSGDTPQDTQYF
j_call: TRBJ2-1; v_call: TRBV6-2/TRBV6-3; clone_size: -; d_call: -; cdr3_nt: TGTGCCAGCAGTCACCGATACAATGAGCAGTTCTTC; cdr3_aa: CASSHRYNEQFF
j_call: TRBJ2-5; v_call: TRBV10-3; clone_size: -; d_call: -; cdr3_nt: TGTGCCATCAGTGAAGGGGCTAGAGTGACCCAGTACTTC; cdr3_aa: CAISEGARVTQYF
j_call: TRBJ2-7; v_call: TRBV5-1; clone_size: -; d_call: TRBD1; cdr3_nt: TGCGCCAGCAGGCGACAAAAAACCGGGACAGACTACGAGCAGTACTTC; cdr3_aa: CASRRQKTGTDYEQYF
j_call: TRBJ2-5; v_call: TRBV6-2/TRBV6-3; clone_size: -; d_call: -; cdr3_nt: TGTGCCAGCAGTTCCCATGAAGAGACCCAGTACTTC; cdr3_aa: CASSSHEETQYF
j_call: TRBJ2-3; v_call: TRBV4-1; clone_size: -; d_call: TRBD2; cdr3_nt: TGCGCCAGCAGCCAGTTAGCGGGGGGGGACACAGATACGCAGTATTTT; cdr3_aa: CASSQLAGGDTDTQYF
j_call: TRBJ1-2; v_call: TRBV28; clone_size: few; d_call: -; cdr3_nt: TGTGCCAGCAGGGACAACAGCGGAGTTGGCTACACCTTC; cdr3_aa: CASRDNSGVGYTF
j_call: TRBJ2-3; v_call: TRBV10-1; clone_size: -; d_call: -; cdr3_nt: TGCGCCAGCAGTCCCTCCTTGGTTCTGGGAACAGATACGCAGTATTTT; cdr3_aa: CASSPSLVLGTDTQYF
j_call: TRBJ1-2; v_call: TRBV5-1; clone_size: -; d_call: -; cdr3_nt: TGCGCCAGCAGCTACTGGGGAGCCAGTTATGGCTACACCTTC; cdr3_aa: CASSYWGASYGYTF
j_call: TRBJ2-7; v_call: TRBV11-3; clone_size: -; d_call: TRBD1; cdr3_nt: TGTGCCAGCAGCACGGGGACAGGGAGCTCCTACGAGCAGTACTTC; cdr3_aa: CASSTGTGSSYEQYF
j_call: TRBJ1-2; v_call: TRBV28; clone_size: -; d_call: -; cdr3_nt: TGTGCCAGCAGTTCGATCCCCGGCGATACCTATGGCTACACCTTC; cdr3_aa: CASSSIPGDTYGYTF
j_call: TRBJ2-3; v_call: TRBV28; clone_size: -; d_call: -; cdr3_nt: TGTGCCAGCAGTTCCCTTTATCGCACAGATACGCAGTATTTT; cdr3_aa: CASSSLYRTDTQYF
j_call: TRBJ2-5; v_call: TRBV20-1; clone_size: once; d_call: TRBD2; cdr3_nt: TGCAGTGCTACCCGGACTAGCGGGAACGAAGAGACCCAGTACTTC; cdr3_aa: CSATRTSGNEETQYF
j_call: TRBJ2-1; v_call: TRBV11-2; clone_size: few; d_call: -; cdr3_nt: TGTGCCAGCAGCCCCACGGACACCAATGAGCAGTTCTTC; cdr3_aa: CASSPTDTNEQFF
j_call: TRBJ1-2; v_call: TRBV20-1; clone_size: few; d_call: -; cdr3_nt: TGCAGTGCTAGGGAAGGGACATCGAATGGCTACACCTTC; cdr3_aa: CSAREGTSNGYTF
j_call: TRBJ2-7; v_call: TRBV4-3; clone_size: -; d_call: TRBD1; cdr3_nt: TGCGCCAGCAGCCTTGGACGGTGGGACAGGGACCCTAACAATGAGCAGTACTTC; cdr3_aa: CASSLGRWDRDPNNEQYF
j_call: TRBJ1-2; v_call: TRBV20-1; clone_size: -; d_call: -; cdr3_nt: TGCAGTGCTAGCCCGGGGACCTACACCTTC; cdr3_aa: CSASPGTYTF
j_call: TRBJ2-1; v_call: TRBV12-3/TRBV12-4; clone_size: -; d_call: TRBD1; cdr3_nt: TGTGCCAGCAGTCTTCAGACAGGGGGGTATGAGCAGTTCTTC; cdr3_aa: CASSLQTGGYEQFF
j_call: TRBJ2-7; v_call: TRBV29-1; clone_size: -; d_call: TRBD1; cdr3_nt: TGCAGCGTTACTCTACTGGACAGGGGGGGGCAGTACTTC; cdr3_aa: CSVTLLDRGGQYF
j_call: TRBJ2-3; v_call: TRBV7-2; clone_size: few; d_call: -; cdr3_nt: TGTGCCAGCAGCTTAGCCCGGGCAAGGGGAGTGGATACGCAGTATTTT; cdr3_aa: CASSLARARGVDTQYF
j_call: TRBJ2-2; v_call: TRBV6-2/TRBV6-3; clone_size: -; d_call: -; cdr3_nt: TGTGCCAGCAGTTCCGAGGCGGCGGTGAACACCGGGGAGCTGTTTTTT; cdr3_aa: CASSSEAAVNTGELFF
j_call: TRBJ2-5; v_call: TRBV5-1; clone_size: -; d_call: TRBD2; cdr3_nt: TGTGCCAGCAGTAGCGGGGGAGTTCAAGAGACCCAGTACTTC; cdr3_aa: CASSSGGVQETQYF
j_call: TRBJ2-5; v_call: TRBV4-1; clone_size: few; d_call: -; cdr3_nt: TGCGCCAGCAGCCAAGAAAGGCAAAATCGGGAGACCCAGTACTTC; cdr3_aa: CASSQERQNRETQYF
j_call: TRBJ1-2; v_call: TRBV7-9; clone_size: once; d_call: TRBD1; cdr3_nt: TGTGCCAGCAGCTTAGCCCCGGGACAGGATTTCTATGGCTACACCTTC; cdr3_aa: CASSLAPGQDFYGYTF
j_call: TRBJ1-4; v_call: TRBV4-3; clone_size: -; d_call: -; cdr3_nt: TGCGCCAGCAGCCAAGGTTTCAAATCAACTAATGAAAAACTGTTTTTT; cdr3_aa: CASSQGFKSTNEKLFF
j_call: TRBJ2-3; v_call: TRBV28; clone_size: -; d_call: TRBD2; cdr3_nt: TGTGCCAGCCGGCGGGGGTCTAGCACAGATACGCAGTATTTT; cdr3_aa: CASRRGSSTDTQYF
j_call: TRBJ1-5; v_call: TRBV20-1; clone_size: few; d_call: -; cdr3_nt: TGCAGTGCTCGCCGACAGCCCAATCAGCCCCAGCATTTT; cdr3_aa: CSARRQPNQPQHF
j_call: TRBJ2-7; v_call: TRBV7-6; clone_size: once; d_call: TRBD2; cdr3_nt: TGTGCCAGCAGCTTAGGCTCAGCGGGGGCGAATGAGCAGTACTTC; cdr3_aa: CASSLGSAGANEQYF
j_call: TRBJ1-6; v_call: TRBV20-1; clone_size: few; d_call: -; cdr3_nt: TGCAGTGCTAGTGGGGGTAATTCACCCCTCCACTTT; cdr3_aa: CSASGGNSPLHF
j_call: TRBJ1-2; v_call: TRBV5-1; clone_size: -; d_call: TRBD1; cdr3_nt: TGCGCCAGCAGCGAGACAGGGGTTCGGGGCTACACCTTC; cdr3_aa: CASSETGVRGYTF
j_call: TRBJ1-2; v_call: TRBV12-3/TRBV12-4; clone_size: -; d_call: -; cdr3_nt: TGTGCCAGCAGTCCGCCCGAGAGCGGCTACACCTTC; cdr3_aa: CASSPPESGYTF
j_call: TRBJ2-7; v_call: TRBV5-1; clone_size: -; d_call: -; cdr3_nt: TGCGCCAGCAGCTTGGAGCAGCCCTGCGAGCAGTACTTC; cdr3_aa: CASSLEQPCEQYF
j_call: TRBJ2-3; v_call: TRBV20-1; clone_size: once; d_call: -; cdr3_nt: TGCAGGGTCAGGACTAGCACAGATACGCAGTATTTT; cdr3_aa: CRVRTSTDTQYF
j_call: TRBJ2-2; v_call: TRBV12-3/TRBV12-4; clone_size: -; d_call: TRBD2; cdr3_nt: TGTGCCAGTTCTTTGGGACTAGAGGACGGGGAGCTGTTTTTT; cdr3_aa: CASSLGLEDGELFF